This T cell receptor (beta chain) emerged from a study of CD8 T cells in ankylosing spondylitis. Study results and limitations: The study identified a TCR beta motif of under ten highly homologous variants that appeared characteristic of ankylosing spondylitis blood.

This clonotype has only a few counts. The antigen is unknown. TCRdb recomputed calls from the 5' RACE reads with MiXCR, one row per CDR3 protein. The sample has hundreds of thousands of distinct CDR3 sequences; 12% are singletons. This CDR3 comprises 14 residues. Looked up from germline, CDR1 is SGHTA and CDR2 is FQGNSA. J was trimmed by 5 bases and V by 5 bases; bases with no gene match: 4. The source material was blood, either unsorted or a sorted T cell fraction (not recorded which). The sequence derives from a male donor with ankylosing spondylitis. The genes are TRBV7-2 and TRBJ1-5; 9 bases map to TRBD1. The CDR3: CASSIRQGDQPQHF. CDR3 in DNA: TGTGCCAGCAGCATTAGACAGGGGGATCAGCCCCAGCATTTT.